This T cell receptor beta chain derives from a study of T cell changes during pregnancy in multiple sclerosis. Looked up from germline, CDR1 is MGHRA and CDR2 is YSYEKL. This CDR3 has 16 amino acids. Trimming cost V 0 bases and J 5 bases, with 14 bases left between them. Assay: immunoSEQ multiplex PCR; the TCRdb copy retains only in-frame clones and omits some. Of 40,000 or so clones listed, about nine tenths are singletons. The sequenced sample was CD8+ T cells from peripheral blood mononuclear cells, obtained in the second trimester of pregnancy. The J gene is TRBJ1-5, the V gene TRBV4-1, with TRBD1 as a possible D gene (5 bases). The clonotype was recovered from a female donor with multiple sclerosis, enrolled in a pregnancy study. CDR3 in amino acids: CASSQDTQDRHQPQHF. CDR3 nucleotides: TGCGCCAGCAGCCAAGACACACAGGATCGACATCAGCCCCAGCATTTT.